Following are 16 T cell receptor beta chains from one sample sequenced in a study of T cell responses to AZD1222 COVID-19 vaccine. The data were produced by immunoSEQ multiplex PCR, yet TCRdb's version contains in-frame clones alone and is incomplete. The sample carries 120,000 to 150,000 clones, 92% recorded once. Material: peripheral blood, obtained 28 days after the second AZD1222 dose. The receptors were sampled from an adult who received the AZD1222 COVID-19 vaccine.

The rearrangement links TRBV6-5 to TRBJ2-1; 9 nucleotides line up with TRBD2. The junction had 8 bases not matched to a gene; V was cut back by 2 bases and J by 6 bases. The CDR3 runs 16 residues. Looked up from germline, CDR1 is MNHEY and CDR2 is SVGAGI. CDR3 DNA sequence: TGTGCCAGCAGTTACGTAGCGGGAGACGGCGGCAATGAGCAGTTCTTC. Its protein product is CASSYVAGDGGNEQFF.

CDR3 nucleotide sequence: TGTGCCAGTAGTATAGTCGGGGGTGCCTACGAGCAGTACTTC. It translates to CASSIVGGAYEQYF. The V gene is TRBV19, the J gene TRBJ2-7, with D perhaps TRBD2 (6 bases). The germline V gene encodes CDR1 LNHDA and CDR2 SQIVND (reference sequence). The CDR3 runs 14 residues. V was clipped by 1 base and J by 2 bases, with 9 bases between them. Drawing the rest from reference TRBV19 and TRBJ2-7, the complete variable domain is DGGITQSPKYLFRKEGQNVTLSCEQNLNHDAMYWYRQDPGQGLRLIYYSQIVNDFQKGDIAEGYSVSREKKESFPLTVTSAQKNPTAFYLCASSIVGGAYEQYFGPGTRLTVT.

This clone was picked up one time. V gene TRBV28 combines with J gene TRBJ1-2; TRBD1 agrees at 9 bases. J gave up 8 bases and V 4 bases, and 14 bases lay outside the gene matches. Germline V gene data show CDR1 as MDHEN and CDR2 as SYDVKM. The CDR3 spans 16 residues. The CDR3 DNA is TGTGCCAGCAGTTCGCGAGGACAGGGGAGGCTGAGGGGCTACACCTTC. It is translated as CASSSRGQGRLRGYTF.

The chain combines TRBV5-6 with TRBJ1-2, with 9 positions matching TRBD1. Germline V CDR1 and CDR2: SGHDT, YYEEEE. This CDR3 contains 16 residues. V was pared by 4 bases and J by 0 bases, with 7 bases of the junction left unmatched. The CDR3 is CASSPTGQGANYGYTF. In DNA, the CDR3 is TGTGCCAGCAGCCCGACGGGACAGGGAGCTAACTATGGCTACACCTTC.

This clone was seen many times. The CDR3 is CASSGVGVGGYTF. The CDR3 bases are TGTGCCAGCAGTGGGGTGGGTGTCGGAGGCTACACCTTC. V usage is TRBV2 and J usage is TRBJ1-2; no clear D. Germline values: CDR1 SNHLY, CDR2 FYNNEI. The ends were cut back, 4 bases at V and 8 bases at J, with 14 bases in the middle. The CDR3 has 13 residues.

V usage is TRBV19 and J usage is TRBJ1-2; no clear D. Trimming cost V 3 bases and J 8 bases, with 25 bases left between them. Germline CDR1 LNHDA, CDR2 SQIVND (reference sequence). The CDR3 is 17 residues long. The CDR3 DNA is TGTGCCAGTAGTATGATTGCCTCTCGCGGTGATGTCCGAGGCTACACCTTC. This sequence encodes CASSMIASRGDVRGYTF.

The rearrangement joins TRBV18 to TRBJ1-6; D remains ambiguous. Between the trimmed V and J ends, which lost 3 bases and 10 bases, there was a span of 10 bases. This CDR3 contains 13 residues. Germline V lookup: CDR1 KGHSH, CDR2 LQKENI. In DNA form, the CDR3 reads TGTGCCAGCTCACCTGATCTTCAGTCACCCCTCCACTTT. This codes for CASSPDLQSPLHF.

The genes are TRBV30 and TRBJ1-1; 7 nucleotides line up with TRBD1. Unmatched junction bases numbered 5, after V lost 2 bases and J lost 5 bases. Germline lookup yields CDR1 GTSNPN and CDR2 SVGIG (reference sequence). The CDR3 is 13 residues long. DNA of the CDR3: TGTGCCTGGAGTAGACAGGGAGGGACTGAAGCTTTCTTT. This translates into CAWSRQGGTEAFF.

This clone was detected once. V gene TRBV7-8 combines with J gene TRBJ1-2; 7 positions match TRBD1. Germline V lookup: CDR1 SGHVS, CDR2 FQNEAQ. The CDR3 contains 15 residues. V lost 1 base, J lost 8 bases, and 10 bases stayed unmatched. The DNA for the CDR3 is TGTGCCAGCAGCTTAGTGGGGGGAACAGGGGCCGGCTACACCTTC. This sequence encodes CASSLVGGTGAGYTF.

This chain links TRBV19 with TRBJ2-1; 14 positions match TRBD2. CDR3 length equals 16 residues. The J segment lost 6 bases and the V segment lost 4 bases, leaving 5 bases of the junction unmatched. CDR1 is LNHDA, CDR2 SQIVND, per germline (reference sequence). The CDR3 reads CASSTRGTSGGNEQFF. The DNA of the CDR3 is TGTGCCAGTAGTACCCGCGGGACTAGCGGGGGCAATGAGCAGTTCTTC.

The chain uses TRBV3-1 (or the pseudogene TRBV3-2) and TRBJ1-5, with D hard to call. The CDR3 has 16 amino acids. From germline, CDR1 is LGHDT and CDR2 YNNKEL (reference sequence). Trimming left V 0 bases short and J 6 bases short, with 15 bases between. The CDR3 coding sequence is TGTGCCAGCAGCCAAGATTATGGCTCGATAGGTCAGCCCCAGCATTTT. Translating it yields CASSQDYGSIGQPQHF.

CDR3 coding DNA: TGTGCCAGCACCTTCACTAGCGGGACCAATGAGCAGTTCTTC. It specifies CASTFTSGTNEQFF. The chain is built from TRBV6-6 and TRBJ2-1; TRBD2 matches 10 bases. V shed 7 bases, J shed 6 bases, and the junction held 6 bases outside the gene matches. Germline CDR1 MNHNY, CDR2 SVGAGI (reference sequence). The CDR3 runs 14 residues.

The chain links TRBV7-8 to TRBJ1-4; TRBD1 agrees at 9 bases. J was trimmed by 7 bases and V by 5 bases; bases with no gene match: 8. The V gene's germline CDR1 is SGHVS and CDR2 FQNEAQ. The CDR3 runs to 15 residues. Here the CDR3 DNA reads TGTGCCAGCAGCCAGGGGGGGACAGGGACTGAAAAACTGTTTTTT. Translating gives CASSQGGTGTEKLFF.

This chain links TRBV10-1 with TRBJ2-2; 7 positions match TRBD2. V was clipped by 3 bases and J by 6 bases; unmatched bases: 7. The CDR3 has 15 residues. Germline CDR1 is WNHNN and CDR2 is SYGVQD (reference sequence). Written as DNA, the CDR3 is TGCGCCAGCAGTGACGGCGGGAGACTTGCCGGGGAGCTGTTTTTT. Translation: CASSDGGRLAGELFF.

The V gene is TRBV5-8, the J gene TRBJ1-4; D uncertain. The ends were cut back, 2 bases at V and 4 bases at J, with 12 bases in the middle. Germline lookup yields CDR1 SGHTS and CDR2 YDEGEE. The CDR3 loop spans 15 amino acids. The CDR3 reads CASSFPGGINEKLFF. The CDR3 nucleotides are TGTGCCAGCAGCTTTCCCGGCGGGATTAATGAAAAACTGTTTTTT.

V gene TRBV10-3 combines with J gene TRBJ1-1; TRBD1 matches 8 bases. The J segment lost 1 base and the V segment lost 3 bases, leaving 1 base of the junction unmatched. The CDR3 consists of 14 residues. The germline CDR1 and CDR2 sequences are ENHRY and SYGVKD. The CDR3 DNA sequence: TGTGCCATCAGTGACGGACAGGGGAACACTGAAGCTTTCTTT. Residues: CAISDGQGNTEAFF.